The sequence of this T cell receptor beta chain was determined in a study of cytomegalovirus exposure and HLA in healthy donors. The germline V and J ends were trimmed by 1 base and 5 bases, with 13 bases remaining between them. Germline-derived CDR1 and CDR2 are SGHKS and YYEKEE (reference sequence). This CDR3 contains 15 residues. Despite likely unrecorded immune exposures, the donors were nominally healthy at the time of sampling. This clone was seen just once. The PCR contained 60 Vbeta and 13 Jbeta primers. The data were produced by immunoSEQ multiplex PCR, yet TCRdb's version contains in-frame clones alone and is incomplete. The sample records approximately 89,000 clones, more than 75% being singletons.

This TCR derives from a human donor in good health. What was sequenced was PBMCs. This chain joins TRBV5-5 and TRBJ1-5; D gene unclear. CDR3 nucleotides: TGTGCCAGCAGCTTGTCTTGGGCCCCAGATCAGCCCCAGCATTTT. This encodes CASSLSWAPDQPQHF.